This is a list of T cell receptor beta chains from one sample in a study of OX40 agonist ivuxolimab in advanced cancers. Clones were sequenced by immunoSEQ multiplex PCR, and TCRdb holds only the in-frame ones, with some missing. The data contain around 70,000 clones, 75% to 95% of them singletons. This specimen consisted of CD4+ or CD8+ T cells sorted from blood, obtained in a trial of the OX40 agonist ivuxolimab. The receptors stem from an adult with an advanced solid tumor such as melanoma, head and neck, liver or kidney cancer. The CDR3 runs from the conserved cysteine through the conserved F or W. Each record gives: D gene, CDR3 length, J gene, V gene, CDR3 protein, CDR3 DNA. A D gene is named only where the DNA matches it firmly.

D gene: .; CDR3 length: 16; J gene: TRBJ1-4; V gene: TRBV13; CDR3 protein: CASSILEGGTNEKLFF; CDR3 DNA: TGTGCCAGCAGCATCCTCGAGGGAGGAACTAATGAAAAACTGTTTTTT
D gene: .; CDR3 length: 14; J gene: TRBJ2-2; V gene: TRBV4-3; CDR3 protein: CASSQDRNTGELFF; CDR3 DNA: TGCGCCAGCAGCCAAGACAGGAACACCGGGGAGCTGTTTTTT
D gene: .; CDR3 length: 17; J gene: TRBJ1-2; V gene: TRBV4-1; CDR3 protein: CASSQFAVGPEGFTYTF; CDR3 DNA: TGCGCCAGCAGCCAATTTGCAGTGGGGCCCGAAGGATTTACCTACACCTTC
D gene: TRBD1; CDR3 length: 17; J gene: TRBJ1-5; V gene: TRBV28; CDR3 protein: CASTPYTGTGVDQPQHF; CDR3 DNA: TGTGCCAGCACCCCATACACGGGGACAGGGGTGGATCAGCCCCAGCATTTT
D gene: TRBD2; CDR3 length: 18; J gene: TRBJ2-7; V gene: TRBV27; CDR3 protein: CASSLSGLAGGEPYEQYF; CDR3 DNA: TGTGCCAGCAGTTTATCGGGACTAGCGGGAGGGGAACCCTACGAGCAGTACTTC
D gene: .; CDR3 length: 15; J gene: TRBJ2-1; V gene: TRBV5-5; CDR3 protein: CASSEGQSSYNEQFF; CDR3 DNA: TGTGCCAGCAGTGAGGGCCAGAGCTCCTACAATGAGCAGTTCTTC
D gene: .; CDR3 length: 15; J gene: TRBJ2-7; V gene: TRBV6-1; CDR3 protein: CASSEVGGRAYEQYF; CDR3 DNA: TGTGCTAGCAGTGAAGTAGGGGGGCGAGCCTACGAGCAGTACTTC
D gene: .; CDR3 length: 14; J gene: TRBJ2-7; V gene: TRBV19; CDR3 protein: CASSIADYGYEQYF; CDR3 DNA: TGTGCCAGTAGTATTGCGGACTATGGCTACGAGCAGTACTTC
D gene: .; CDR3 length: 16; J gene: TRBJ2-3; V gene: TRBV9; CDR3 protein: CASSVDGITSTDTQYF; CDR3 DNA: TGTGCCAGCAGCGTAGACGGGATAACTAGCACAGATACGCAGTATTTT
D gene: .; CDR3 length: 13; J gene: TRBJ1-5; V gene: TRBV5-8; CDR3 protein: CASSFRTAQPQHF; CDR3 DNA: TGTGCCAGCAGCTTCCGGACAGCTCAGCCCCAGCATTTT
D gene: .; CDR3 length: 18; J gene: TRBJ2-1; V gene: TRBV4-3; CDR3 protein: CASSQDLRGLSLYNEQFF; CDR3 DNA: TGCGCCAGCAGCCAAGACCTAAGGGGACTTTCTCTTTACAATGAGCAGTTCTTC
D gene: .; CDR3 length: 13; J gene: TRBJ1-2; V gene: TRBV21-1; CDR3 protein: CASSKGPIDGYTF; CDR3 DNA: TGTGCCAGCAGCAAAGGGCCTATTGATGGCTACACCTTC